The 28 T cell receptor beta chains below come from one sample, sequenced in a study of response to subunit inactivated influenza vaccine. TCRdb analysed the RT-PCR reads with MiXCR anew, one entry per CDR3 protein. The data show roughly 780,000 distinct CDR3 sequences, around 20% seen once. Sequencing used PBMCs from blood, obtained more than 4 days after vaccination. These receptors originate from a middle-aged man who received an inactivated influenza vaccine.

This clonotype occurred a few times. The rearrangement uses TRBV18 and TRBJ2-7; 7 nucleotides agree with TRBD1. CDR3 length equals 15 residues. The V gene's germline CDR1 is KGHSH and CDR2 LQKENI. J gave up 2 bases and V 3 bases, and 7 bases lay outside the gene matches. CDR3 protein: CASSPTGQLAYEQYF. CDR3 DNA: TGTGCCAGCTCACCGACGGGACAGCTAGCCTACGAGCAGTACTTC.

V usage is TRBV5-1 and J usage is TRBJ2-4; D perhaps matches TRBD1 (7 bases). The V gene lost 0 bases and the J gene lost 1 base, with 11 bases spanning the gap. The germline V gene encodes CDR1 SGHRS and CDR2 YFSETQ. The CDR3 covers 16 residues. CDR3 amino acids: CASSLGAGQAKNIQYF. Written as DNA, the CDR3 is TGCGCCAGCAGCTTGGGGGCGGGACAGGCCAAAAACATTCAGTACTTC.

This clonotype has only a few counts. CDR3 nucleotide sequence: TGTGCCAGCAGCCCCGCGTTAATTCCTAACTATGGCTACACCTTC. Translated, it gives CASSPALIPNYGYTF. The V gene is TRBV9, the J gene TRBJ1-2; no reliable D call. This CDR3 is built from 15 residues. Trimming took off 4 bases at V and 0 bases at J, with 13 bases between the two ends. The germline V gene has CDR1 SGDLS and CDR2 YYNGEE.

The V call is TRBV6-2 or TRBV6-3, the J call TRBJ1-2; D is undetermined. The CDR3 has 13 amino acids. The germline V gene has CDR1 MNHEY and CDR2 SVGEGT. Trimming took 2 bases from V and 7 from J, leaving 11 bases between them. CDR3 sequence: CASSYQASAGYTF. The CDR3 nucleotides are TGTGCCAGCAGTTACCAAGCCTCGGCTGGCTACACCTTC.

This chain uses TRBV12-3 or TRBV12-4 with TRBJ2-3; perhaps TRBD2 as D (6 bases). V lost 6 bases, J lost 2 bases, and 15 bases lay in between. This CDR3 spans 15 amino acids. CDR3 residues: CASSRDSPLTDTQYF. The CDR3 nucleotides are TGTGCCAGCAGCCGGGACTCGCCTCTCACAGATACGCAGTATTTT.

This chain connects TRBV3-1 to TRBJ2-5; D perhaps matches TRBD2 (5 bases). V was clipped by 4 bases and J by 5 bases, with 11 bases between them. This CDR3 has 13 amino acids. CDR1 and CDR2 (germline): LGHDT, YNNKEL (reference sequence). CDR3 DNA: TGTGCCAGCAGCCTAGAGGAGGCGGAGACCCAGTACTTC. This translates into CASSLEEAETQYF.

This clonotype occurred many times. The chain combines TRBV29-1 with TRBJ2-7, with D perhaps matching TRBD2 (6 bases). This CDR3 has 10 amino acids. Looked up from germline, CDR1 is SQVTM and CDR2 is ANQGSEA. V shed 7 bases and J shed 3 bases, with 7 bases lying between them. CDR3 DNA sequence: TGCAGCGCGGGGGACTACGAGCAGTACTTC. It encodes CSAGDYEQYF.

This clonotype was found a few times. The CDR3 region is CSVGRGPRTDTQYF. The CDR3 region has the DNA TGCAGTGTGGGGCGGGGCCCCCGCACAGATACGCAGTATTTT. The chain has TRBV20-1 and TRBJ2-3; D is perhaps TRBD2 (6 bases). The ends were cut back, 7 bases at V and 1 base at J, with 15 bases in the middle. Germline V gene lookup returns CDR1 DFQATT and CDR2 SNEGSKA (reference sequence). CDR3 length: 14 amino acids.

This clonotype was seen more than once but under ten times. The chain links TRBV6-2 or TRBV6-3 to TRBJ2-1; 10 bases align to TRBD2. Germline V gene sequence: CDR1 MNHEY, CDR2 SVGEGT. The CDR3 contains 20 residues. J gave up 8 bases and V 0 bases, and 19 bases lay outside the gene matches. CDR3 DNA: TGTGCCAGCAGTTACTCGAGCACCCTGACGACTAGCGGGTACCCTTATGAGCAGTTCTTC. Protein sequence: CASSYSSTLTTSGYPYEQFF.

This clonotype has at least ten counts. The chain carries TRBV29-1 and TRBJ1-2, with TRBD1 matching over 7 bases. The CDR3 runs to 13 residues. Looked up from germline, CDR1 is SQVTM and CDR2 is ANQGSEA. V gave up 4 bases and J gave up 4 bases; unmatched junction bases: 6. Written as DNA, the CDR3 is TGCAGCGTTGTACAGGGGAAGGTCTATGGCTACACCTTC. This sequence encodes CSVVQGKVYGYTF.

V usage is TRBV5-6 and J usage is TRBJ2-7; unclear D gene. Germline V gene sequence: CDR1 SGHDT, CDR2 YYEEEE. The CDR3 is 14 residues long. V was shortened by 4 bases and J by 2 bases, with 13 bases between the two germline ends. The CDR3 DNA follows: TGTGCCAGCAGCCTACGGACCATCACCTACGAGCAGTACTTC. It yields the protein CASSLRTITYEQYF. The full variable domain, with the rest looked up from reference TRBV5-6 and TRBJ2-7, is DAGVTQSPTHLIKTRGQQVTLRCSPKSGHDTVSWYQQALGQGPQFIFQYYEEEERQRGNFPDRFSGHQFPNYSSELNVNALLLGDSALYLCASSLRTITYEQYFGPGTRLTVT.

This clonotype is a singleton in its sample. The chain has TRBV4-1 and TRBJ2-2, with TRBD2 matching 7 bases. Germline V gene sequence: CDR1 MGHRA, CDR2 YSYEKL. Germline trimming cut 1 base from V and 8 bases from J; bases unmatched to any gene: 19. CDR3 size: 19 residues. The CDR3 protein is CASSQGSGLPILRGGELFF. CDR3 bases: TGCGCCAGCAGCCAAGGTTCAGGTCTCCCCATCTTGCGGGGGGGGGAGCTGTTTTTT.

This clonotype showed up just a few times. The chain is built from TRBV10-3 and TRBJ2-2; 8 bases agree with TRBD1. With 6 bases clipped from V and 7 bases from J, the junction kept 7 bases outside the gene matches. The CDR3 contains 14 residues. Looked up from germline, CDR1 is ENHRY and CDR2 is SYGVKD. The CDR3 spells CAIRQGQADGELFF. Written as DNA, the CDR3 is TGTGCCATCAGACAGGGACAGGCGGACGGGGAGCTGTTTTTT.

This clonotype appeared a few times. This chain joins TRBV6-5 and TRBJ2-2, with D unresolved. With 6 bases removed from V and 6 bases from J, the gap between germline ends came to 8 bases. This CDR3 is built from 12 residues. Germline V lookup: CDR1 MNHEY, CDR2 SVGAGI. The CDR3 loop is CASSIPPGELFF. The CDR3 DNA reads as TGTGCCAGCAGCATTCCCCCCGGGGAGCTGTTTTTT.

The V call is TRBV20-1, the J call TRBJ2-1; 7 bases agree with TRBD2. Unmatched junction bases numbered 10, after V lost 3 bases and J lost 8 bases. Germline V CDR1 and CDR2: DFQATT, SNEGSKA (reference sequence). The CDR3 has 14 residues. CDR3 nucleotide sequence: TGCAGTGCTAGTGGGGGGGTGTATGGCGATGAGCAGTTCTTC. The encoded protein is CSASGGVYGDEQFF.

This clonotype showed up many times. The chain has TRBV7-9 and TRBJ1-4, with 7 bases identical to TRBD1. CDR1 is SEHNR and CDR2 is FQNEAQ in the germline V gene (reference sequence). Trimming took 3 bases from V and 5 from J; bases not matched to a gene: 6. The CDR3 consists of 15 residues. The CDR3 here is CASSFGQGVNEKLFF. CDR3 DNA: TGTGCCAGCAGCTTTGGGCAGGGGGTGAATGAAAAACTGTTTTTT.

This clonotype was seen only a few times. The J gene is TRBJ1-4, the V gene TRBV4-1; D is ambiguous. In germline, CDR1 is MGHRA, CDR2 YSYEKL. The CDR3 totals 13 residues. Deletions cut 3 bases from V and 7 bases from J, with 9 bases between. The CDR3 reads CASSHPMVEKLFF. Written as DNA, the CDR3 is TGCGCCAGCAGCCACCCGATGGTTGAAAAACTGTTTTTT.

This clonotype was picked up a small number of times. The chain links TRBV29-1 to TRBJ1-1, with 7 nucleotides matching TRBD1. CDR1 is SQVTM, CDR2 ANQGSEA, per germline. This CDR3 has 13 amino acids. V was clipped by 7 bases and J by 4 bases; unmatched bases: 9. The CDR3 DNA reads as TGCAGCGGTCACAGGGGATTGGGCACTGAAGCTTTCTTT. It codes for CSGHRGLGTEAFF.

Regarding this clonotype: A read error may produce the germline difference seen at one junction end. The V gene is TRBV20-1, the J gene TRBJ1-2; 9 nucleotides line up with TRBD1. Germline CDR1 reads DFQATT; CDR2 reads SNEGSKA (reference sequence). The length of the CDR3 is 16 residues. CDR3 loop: CSARDNRGLLRDGYTF. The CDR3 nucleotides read TGCAGTGCCAGAGATAACAGGGGGCTGTTACGGGATGGCTACACCTTC.

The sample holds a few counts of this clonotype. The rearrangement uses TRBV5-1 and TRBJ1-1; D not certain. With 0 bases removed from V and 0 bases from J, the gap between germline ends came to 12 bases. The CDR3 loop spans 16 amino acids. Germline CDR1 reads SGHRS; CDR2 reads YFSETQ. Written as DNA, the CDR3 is TGCGCCAGCAGCTTGGATCCAGGACTGATGAACACTGAAGCTTTCTTT. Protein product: CASSLDPGLMNTEAFF.

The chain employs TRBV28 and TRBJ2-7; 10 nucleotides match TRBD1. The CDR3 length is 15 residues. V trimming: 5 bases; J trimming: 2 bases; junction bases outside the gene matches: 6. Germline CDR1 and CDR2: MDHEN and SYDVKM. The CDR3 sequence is CASSPTGTGAYEQYF. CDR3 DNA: TGTGCCAGCAGTCCGACCGGGACAGGGGCCTACGAGCAGTACTTC.

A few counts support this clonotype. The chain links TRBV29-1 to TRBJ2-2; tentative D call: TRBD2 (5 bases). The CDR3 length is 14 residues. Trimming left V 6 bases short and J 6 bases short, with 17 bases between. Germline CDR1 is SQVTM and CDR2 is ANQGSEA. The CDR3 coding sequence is TGCAGCGTAGAGGGCAGCAGTCGGGCCGGGGAGCTGTTTTTT. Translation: CSVEGSSRAGELFF.

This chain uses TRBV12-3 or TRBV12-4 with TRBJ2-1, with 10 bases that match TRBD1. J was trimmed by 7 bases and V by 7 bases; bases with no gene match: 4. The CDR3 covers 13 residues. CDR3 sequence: CASTSGQGNEQFF. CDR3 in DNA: TGTGCCAGCACCTCGGGACAGGGGAATGAGCAGTTCTTC.

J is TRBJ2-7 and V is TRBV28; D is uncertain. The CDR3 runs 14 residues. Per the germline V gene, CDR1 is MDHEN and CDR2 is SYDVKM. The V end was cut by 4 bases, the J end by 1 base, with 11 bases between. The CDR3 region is CASSYGLPSYEQYF. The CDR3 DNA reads TGTGCCAGCAGTTACGGGCTCCCGTCCTACGAGCAGTACTTC.

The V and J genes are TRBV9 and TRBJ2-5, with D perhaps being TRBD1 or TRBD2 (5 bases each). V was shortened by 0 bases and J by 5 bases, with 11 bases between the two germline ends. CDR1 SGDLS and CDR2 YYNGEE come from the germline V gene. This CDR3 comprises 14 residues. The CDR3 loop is CASSVAVREETQYF. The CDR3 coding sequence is TGTGCCAGCAGCGTAGCTGTCAGGGAGGAGACCCAGTACTTC.

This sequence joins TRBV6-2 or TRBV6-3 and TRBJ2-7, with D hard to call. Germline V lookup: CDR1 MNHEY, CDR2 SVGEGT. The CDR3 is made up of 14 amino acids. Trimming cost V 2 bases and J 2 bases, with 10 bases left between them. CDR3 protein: CASSYTSTAYEQYF. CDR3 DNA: TGTGCCAGCAGTTACACCTCGACCGCCTACGAGCAGTACTTC.

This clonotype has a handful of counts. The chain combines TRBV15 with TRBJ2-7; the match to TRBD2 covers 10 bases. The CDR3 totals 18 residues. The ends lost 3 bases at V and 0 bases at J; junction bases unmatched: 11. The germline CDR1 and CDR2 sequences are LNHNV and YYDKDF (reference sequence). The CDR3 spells CATSSRASGGRSSYEQYF. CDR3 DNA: TGTGCCACCAGCAGTCGGGCTAGCGGGGGCCGGAGCTCCTACGAGCAGTACTTC. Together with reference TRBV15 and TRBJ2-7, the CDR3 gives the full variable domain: DAMVIQNPRYQVTQFGKPVTLSCSQTLNHNVMYWYQQKSSQAPKLLFHYYDKDFNNEADTPDNFQSRRPNTSFCFLDIRSPGLGDTAMYLCATSSRASGGRSSYEQYFGPGTRLTVT.

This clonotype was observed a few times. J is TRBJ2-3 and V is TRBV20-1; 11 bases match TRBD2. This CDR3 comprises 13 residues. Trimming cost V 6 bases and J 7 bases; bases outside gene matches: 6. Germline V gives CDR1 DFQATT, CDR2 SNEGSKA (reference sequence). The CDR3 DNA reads TGCAGTGCCTATAGCGGGGGGGCAAATACGCAGTATTTT. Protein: CSAYSGGANTQYF.